This TCR beta chain was recorded in a study of identical twins (dated by TCRdb to the mid-2010s). Regarding the research as a whole: To test whether fetal clonotypes persist, the study used deep sequencing on TCR alpha and beta repertoires from monozygotic twins, unrelated adults of various ages, and cord blood. To rule out contamination, replicate twin experiments were performed at different times with different library preparation protocols. On the study overall, not on this receptor specifically: In monozygotic twins, out-of-frame TCR alpha sharing was systematically underestimated by recombination models, although the models agreed with sharing between unrelated individuals. Conclusions relied on cross-sectional statistical analysis, since the same donors could not be followed over many years. Zero-insertion analyses could be partly confounded by invariant T cells such as MAIT and iNKT, although diverse VJ usage argued against such confounding for most clonotypes. Abundant cord blood beta clonotypes had fewer insertions, young adult naive repertoires showed a similar but weaker trend, and memory repertoires showed no such trend. In beta out-of-frame sequences, excess twin sharing was weaker, because having fewer shared sequences lowered the signal-to-noise ratio. Out-of-frame TCR alpha sequences shared between twins showed an excess of low generation-probability sequences compared with coincidental sharing between unrelated individuals.

The library came from 5' RACE. The run used an Illumina HiSeq 2000. A universal primer binding site was introduced by template switching, and a unique molecular identifier was present in the final cDNA, enabling accurate counting of TCR cDNA molecules. Specific primers in the conserved constant-segment region were used to synthesize first-strand cDNA for the TCR alpha and beta chains. Each cDNA library was double barcoded, with a SMART-Mk sample barcode plus Illumina barcodes, to control for contamination. TruSeq adapter sequences along with Illumina sample barcodes were introduced in two successive PCR steps. Sequencing of the TCR alpha and beta cDNA libraries was done on the Illumina HiSeq platform using custom primers. Per the authors' processing: MiGEC processed the raw reads to extract unique molecular identifiers, while MiXCR was used to determine the CDR3 positions. Recombination models were inferred per individual with the repgenHMM and IGoR tools using an EM algorithm. The tcR package in R was used for shared clonotype analysis, with sharing normalized by the product of cloneset sizes. Out-of-frame nonproductive sequences were analyzed to study raw recombination free of thymic and clonal selection effects. TCRdb redid the processing of the public reads, applying fastp at Q25 and MiXCR, and retained in-frame beta chains. CDR3 protein sequences are deduplicated, and each keeps its most common genes and DNA. These V and J calls derive from TCRdb rather than the authors' analysis. This sample gives 750,000 to 950,000 distinct CDR3 sequences in total; 9% to 15% of them show up just once. The ten biggest clones cover 1.5% to 2% of the sample.

The CDR3 numbers 12 residues from cysteine through phenylalanine. The DNA shown is the 36-base CDR3, in frame from base 1. Trimming removed 11 bases from V and 3 bases from J, leaving 13 bases between the germline ends. CDR1 LNHNV and CDR2 YYDKDF were looked up in the germline V gene (reference sequence). The sample holds many counts of this clonotype. Its antigen remains undetermined. No much larger clonotype is one base removed from it; base qualities were not supplied. All donors were healthy Caucasians. Three pairs of female monozygotic twins, all aged 18 to 29 years, were included in the twin cohort. RNA for TCR libraries was isolated from peripheral blood mononuclear cells. This sample also belongs to another study, concerning yellow fever vaccine responses in identical twins. The second source states: The authors reported that the T cell response to vaccination in identical twins appeared partly convergent and partly personalized. In identical twins, the study followed T cell clones that responded to the vaccine with precision.

The source material was PBMCs. The chain is encoded by TRBV15 joined to TRBJ2-5, and perhaps TRBD2 as D gene, on 6 matching bases. This TCR derives from a woman younger than 30 in good health. The CDR3 protein sequence reads: CAASEGKETQYF. The DNA sequence is given as TGTGCCGCTAGCGAGGGAAAAGAGACCCAGTACTTC.